The 17 T cell receptor beta chains listed next were all sequenced from one sample in a study of cytomegalovirus exposure and HLA in healthy donors. Use of 60 Vbeta and 13 Jbeta primers characterized the PCR. Method: immunoSEQ multiplex PCR; TCRdb's copy keeps in-frame clones and lacks some. The sample gives 200,000 to 250,000 clones, roughly 80% of which show up once; 1.5% to 2% is in the top ten. Material for sequencing was PBMCs. Receptor source: a man aged 50-59 years in good health and CMV-seronegative.

This clone came up a few times. The V gene is TRBV14, the J gene TRBJ2-1; 9 bases agree with TRBD2. The V segment lost 0 bases and the J segment 8 bases; nucleotides outside the gene matches: 8. This CDR3 spans 16 amino acids. Germline values: CDR1 SGHDN, CDR2 FVKESK. The chain's CDR3 is CASSQDLRGRAHEQFF. The DNA for the CDR3 is TGTGCCAGCAGCCAAGATTTACGCGGGAGGGCCCATGAGCAGTTCTTC.

The rearrangement links TRBV7-9 to TRBJ2-1; no clear D gene. This CDR3 contains 15 residues. Deletions cut 1 base from V and 3 bases from J, with 10 bases between. In germline, CDR1 is SEHNR, CDR2 FQNEAQ (reference sequence). The CDR3 loop is CASSLDPSYYNEQFF. In DNA form, the CDR3 reads TGTGCCAGCAGCTTAGACCCCTCCTACTACAATGAGCAGTTCTTC. Using reference TRBV7-9 and TRBJ2-1 for the parts outside the CDR3, the full variable domain is DTGVSQNPRHKITKRGQNVTFRCDPISEHNRLYWYRQTLGQGPEFLTYFQNEAQLEKSRLLSDRFSAERPKGSFSTLEIQRTEQGDSAMYLCASSLDPSYYNEQFFGPGTRLTVL.

V usage is TRBV15 and J usage is TRBJ2-7; D might be TRBD1 (5 bases). The germline V gene has CDR1 LNHNV and CDR2 YYDKDF (reference sequence). Trimming cost V 3 bases and J 4 bases, with 10 bases left between them. The CDR3 loop spans 13 amino acids. The CDR3 region is CATSSDSAYEQYF. Written as DNA, the CDR3 is TGTGCCACCAGCAGCGACAGCGCTTACGAGCAGTACTTC.

Turning to this clone: Other DNA sequences of this sample code for an identical CDR3. The chain recombines TRBV5-1 with TRBJ1-1; D not certain. The CDR3 is 14 amino acids. Germline CDR1 SGHRS, CDR2 YFSETQ. V was pared by 4 bases and J by 1 base, with 11 bases between. The CDR3 DNA is TGCGCCAGCAGCCTCGCACCGGGGAACACTGAAGCTTTCTTT. It yields the protein CASSLAPGNTEAFF.

This sequence joins TRBV6-5 and TRBJ1-1; D is undetermined. Germline CDR1 reads MNHEY; CDR2 reads SVGAGI. Between the trimmed V and J ends, which lost 0 bases and 0 bases, there was a span of 8 bases. The CDR3 covers 15 residues. The CDR3 region is CASSYSRRLNTEAFF. The DNA of the CDR3 is TGTGCCAGCAGTTACTCCCGCAGGCTGAACACTGAAGCTTTCTTT.

The genes are TRBV7-9 and TRBJ2-7, with 7 bases that match TRBD2. V dropped 7 bases and J dropped 2; count of bases not matched to a gene: 8. There are 14 residues in the CDR3. Germline-derived CDR1 and CDR2 are SEHNR and FQNEAQ (reference sequence). CDR3 sequence: CASTVGGAPYEQYF. As DNA, the CDR3 is TGTGCCAGCACCGTGGGAGGGGCCCCCTACGAGCAGTACTTC.

The sample holds one count of this clone. The chain couples TRBV5-1 to TRBJ2-7, with a possible D match to TRBD1 (5 bases). The CDR3 has 12 residues. The germline CDR1 and CDR2 sequences are SGHRS and YFSETQ. With 2 bases removed from V and 6 bases from J, the gap between germline ends came to 9 bases. The CDR3 is CASSFTGGEQYF. Here the CDR3 DNA reads TGCGCCAGCAGCTTTACAGGTGGCGAGCAGTACTTC.

The V gene is TRBV15, the J gene TRBJ1-3, with 7 bases matching TRBD1. The trim removed 0 bases at V and 0 bases at J, leaving 5 bases unmatched. CDR3 length: 17 amino acids. CDR1 is LNHNV, CDR2 YYDKDF, per germline (reference sequence). The CDR3 loop is CATSREGGYSSGNTIYF. The CDR3, as DNA: TGTGCCACCAGCAGAGAAGGGGGCTATAGCTCTGGAAACACCATATATTTT.

V gene TRBV5-4 combines with J gene TRBJ2-2; 9 positions match TRBD1. Germline V gene data show CDR1 as SGHNT and CDR2 as YYREEE (reference sequence). The length of the CDR3 is 14 residues. With 4 bases clipped from V and 7 bases from J, the junction kept 5 bases outside the gene matches. CDR3 loop: CASSLGTGIGELFF. The CDR3 DNA reads as TGTGCCAGCAGCCTCGGGACAGGGATCGGGGAGCTGTTTTTT. Based on the CDR3 plus reference TRBV5-4 and TRBJ2-2, the full variable domain is ETGVTQSPTHLIKTRGQQVTLRCSSQSGHNTVSWYQQALGQGPQFIFQYYREEENGRGNFPPRFSGLQFPNYSSELNVNALELDDSALYLCASSLGTGIGELFFGEGSRLTVL.

The chain uses TRBV13 and TRBJ2-5, with 13 bases identical to TRBD2. The J call may be wrong; the DNA end is better matched by TRBJ2-7. This CDR3 has 20 amino acids. Germline V gene sequence: CDR1 PRHDT, CDR2 FYEKMQ (reference sequence). The CDR3 loop reads CASSLGTPGLAGPLDYEQYF. The CDR3 DNA reads TGTGCCAGCAGCTTAGGCACCCCGGGACTAGCGGGGCCTCTGGACTACGAGCAGTACTTC.

This chain links TRBV7-9 with TRBJ2-5, with a possible D match to TRBD1 (5 bases). CDR1 is SEHNR and CDR2 is FQNEAQ in the germline V gene (reference sequence). V lost 1 base to trimming and J lost 2 bases, with 11 bases between them. This CDR3 has 15 amino acids. The CDR3 DNA is TGTGCCAGCAGCTTAGGAGACAGAATACAAGAGACCCAGTACTTC. Translated: CASSLGDRIQETQYF.

The chain links TRBV11-2 to TRBJ2-1, with D unclear. The germline CDR1 and CDR2 sequences are SGHAT and FQNNGV. Trimming removed 2 bases from V and 6 bases from J, with 11 bases in between. This CDR3 is built from 14 residues. The CDR3: CASSLPRSPNEQFF. CDR3 DNA sequence: TGTGCCAGCAGCTTACCGCGATCCCCCAATGAGCAGTTCTTC.

The chain uses TRBV10-3 and TRBJ2-7, with 9 bases that match TRBD2. J lost 2 bases, V lost 2 bases, and 4 bases had no gene match. The germline V gene has CDR1 ENHRY and CDR2 SYGVKD. The CDR3 is 15 residues long. In DNA form, the CDR3 reads TGTGCCATCAGTGAGGGGACTAGCAGCACCTACGAGCAGTACTTC. Encoded protein: CAISEGTSSTYEQYF.

The chain couples TRBV9 to TRBJ2-1; 9 bases are shared with TRBD2. The CDR3 spans 15 residues. Germline trimming cut 3 bases from V and 9 bases from J; bases unmatched to any gene: 10. Germline values: CDR1 SGDLS, CDR2 YYNGEE. CDR3 in amino acids: CASSAGGSGRSEQFF. In DNA form, the CDR3 reads TGTGCCAGCAGCGCGGGTGGTAGCGGGAGATCTGAGCAGTTCTTC. Full variable domain (remainder filled in from reference TRBV9 and TRBJ2-1): DSGVTQTPKHLITATGQRVTLRCSPRSGDLSVYWYQQSLDQGLQFLIQYYNGEERAKGNILERFSAQQFPDLHSELNLSSLELGDSALYFCASSAGGSGRSEQFFGPGTRLTVL.

The V gene is TRBV28, the J gene TRBJ1-4, with D perhaps TRBD1 (5 bases). CDR3 length equals 16 residues. Germline loops: CDR1 MDHEN, CDR2 SYDVKM. V lost 5 bases, J lost 8 bases, and 21 bases lay in between. Written as DNA, the CDR3 is TGTGCCAGCAGTCCCAGAGGACAACCTAAGGGGGAAAAACTGTTTTTT. Amino acids: CASSPRGQPKGEKLFF. The whole variable domain, remainder taken from reference TRBV28 and TRBJ1-4, is DVKVTQSSRYLVKRTGEKVFLECVQDMDHENMFWYRQDPGLGLRLIYFSYDVKMKEKGDIPEGYSVSREKKERFSLILESASTNQTSMYLCASSPRGQPKGEKLFFGSGTQLSVL.

The CDR3 reads CASSPYLTSGSPTDTQYF. Written as DNA, the CDR3 is TGTGCCAGCAGTCCCTACTTGACTAGCGGGAGCCCTACAGATACGCAGTATTTT. This chain uses TRBV5-6 with TRBJ2-3; 12 bases agree with TRBD2. This CDR3 is built from 18 residues. Losses at the gene ends were 5 bases for V and 3 bases for J; bases not matched to a gene: 13. The germline gives CDR1 SGHDT, CDR2 YYEEEE.

The chain joins TRBV2 to TRBJ2-7; the D gene is possibly TRBD2 (5 bases). Germline V gene data show CDR1 as SNHLY and CDR2 as FYNNEI. CDR3 size: 15 residues. V shed 3 bases and J shed 1 base, with 13 bases lying between them. CDR3 DNA sequence: TGTGCCAGCAGTGACGGACTTTACCTATCCTACGAGCAGTACTTC. Translation gives CASSDGLYLSYEQYF.